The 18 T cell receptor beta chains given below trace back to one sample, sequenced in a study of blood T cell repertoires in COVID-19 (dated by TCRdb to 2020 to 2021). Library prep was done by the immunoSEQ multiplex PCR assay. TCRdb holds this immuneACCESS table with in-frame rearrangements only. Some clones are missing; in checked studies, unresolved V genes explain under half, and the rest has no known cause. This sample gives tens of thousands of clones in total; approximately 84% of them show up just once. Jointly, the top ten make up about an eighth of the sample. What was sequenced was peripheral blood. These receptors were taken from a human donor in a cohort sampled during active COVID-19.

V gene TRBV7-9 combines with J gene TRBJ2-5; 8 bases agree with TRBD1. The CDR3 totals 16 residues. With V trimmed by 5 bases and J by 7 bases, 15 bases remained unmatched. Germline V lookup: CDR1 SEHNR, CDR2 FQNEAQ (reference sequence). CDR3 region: CASSASGQARTGTQYF. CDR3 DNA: TGTGCCAGCAGCGCCTCGGGACAGGCAAGAACGGGGACCCAGTACTTC.

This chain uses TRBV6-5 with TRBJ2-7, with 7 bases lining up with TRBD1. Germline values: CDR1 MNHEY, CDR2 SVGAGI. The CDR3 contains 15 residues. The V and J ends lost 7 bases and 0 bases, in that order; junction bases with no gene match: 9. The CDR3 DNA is TGTGCCAGCACCTCGGGACAGACCCTCTCCTACGAGCAGTACTTC. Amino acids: CASTSGQTLSYEQYF.

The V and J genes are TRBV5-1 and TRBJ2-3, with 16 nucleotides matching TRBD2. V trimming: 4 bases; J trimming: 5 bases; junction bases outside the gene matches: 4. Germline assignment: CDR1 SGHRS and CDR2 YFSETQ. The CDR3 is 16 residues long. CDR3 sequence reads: CASSGTSGGARDTQYF. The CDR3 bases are TGCGCCAGCAGCGGGACTAGCGGGGGGGCAAGAGATACGCAGTATTTT.

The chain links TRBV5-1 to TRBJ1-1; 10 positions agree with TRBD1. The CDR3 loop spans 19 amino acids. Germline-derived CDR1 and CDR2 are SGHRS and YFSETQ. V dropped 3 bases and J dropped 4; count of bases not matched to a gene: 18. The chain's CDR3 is CASSSPEGGTGASATEAFF. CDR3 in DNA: TGCGCCAGCAGCTCCCCCGAGGGGGGGACAGGGGCGTCGGCCACTGAAGCTTTCTTT. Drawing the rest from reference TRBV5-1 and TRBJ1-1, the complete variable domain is KAGVTQTPRYLIKTRGQQVTLSCSPISGHRSVSWYQQTPGQGLQFLFEYFSETQRNKGNFPGRFSGRQFSNSRSEMNVSTLELGDSALYLCASSSPEGGTGASATEAFFGQGTRLTVV.

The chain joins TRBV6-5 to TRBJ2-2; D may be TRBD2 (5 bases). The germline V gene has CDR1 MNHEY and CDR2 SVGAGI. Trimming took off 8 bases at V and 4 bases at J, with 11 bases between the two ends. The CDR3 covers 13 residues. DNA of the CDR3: TGTGCCAGCGGGAGAGGGATCACCGGGGAGCTGTTTTTT. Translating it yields CASGRGITGELFF.

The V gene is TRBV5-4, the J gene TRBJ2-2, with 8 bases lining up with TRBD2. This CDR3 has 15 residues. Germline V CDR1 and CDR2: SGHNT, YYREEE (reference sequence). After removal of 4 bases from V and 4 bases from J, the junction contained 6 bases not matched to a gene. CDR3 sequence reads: CASSPPGGGTGELFF. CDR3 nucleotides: TGTGCCAGCAGCCCGCCCGGGGGGGGCACCGGGGAGCTGTTTTTT.

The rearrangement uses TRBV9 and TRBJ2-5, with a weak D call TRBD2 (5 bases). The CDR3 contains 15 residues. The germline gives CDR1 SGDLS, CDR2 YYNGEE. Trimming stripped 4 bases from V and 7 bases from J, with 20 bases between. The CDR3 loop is CASSTSTGSPGTQYF. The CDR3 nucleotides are TGTGCCAGCAGCACCTCGACTGGGAGCCCGGGGACCCAGTACTTC.

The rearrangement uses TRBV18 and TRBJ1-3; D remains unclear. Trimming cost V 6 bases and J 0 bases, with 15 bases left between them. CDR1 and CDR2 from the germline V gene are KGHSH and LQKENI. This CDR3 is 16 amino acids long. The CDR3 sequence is CASSPSQRSSGNTIYF. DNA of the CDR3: TGTGCCAGCTCGCCCAGTCAGCGATCCTCTGGAAACACCATATATTTT.

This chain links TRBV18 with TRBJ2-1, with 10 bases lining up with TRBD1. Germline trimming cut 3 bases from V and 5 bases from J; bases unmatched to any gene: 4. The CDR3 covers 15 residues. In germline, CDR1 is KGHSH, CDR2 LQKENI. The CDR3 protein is CASSPDRGYDNEQFF. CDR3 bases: TGTGCCAGCTCACCGGACAGGGGGTACGACAATGAGCAGTTCTTC.

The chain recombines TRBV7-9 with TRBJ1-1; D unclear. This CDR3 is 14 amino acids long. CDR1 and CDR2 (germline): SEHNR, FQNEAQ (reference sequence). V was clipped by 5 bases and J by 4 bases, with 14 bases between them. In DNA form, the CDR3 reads TGTGCCAGCAGCACAGAGATTTTAGGCACTGAAGCTTTCTTT. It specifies CASSTEILGTEAFF.

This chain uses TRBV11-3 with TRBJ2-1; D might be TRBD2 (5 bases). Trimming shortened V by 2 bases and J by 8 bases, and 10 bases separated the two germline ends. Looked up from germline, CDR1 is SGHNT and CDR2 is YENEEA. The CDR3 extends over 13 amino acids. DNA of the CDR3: TGTGCCAGCAGCTTATTCCCGGGGTATGAGCAGTTCTTC. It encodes CASSLFPGYEQFF.

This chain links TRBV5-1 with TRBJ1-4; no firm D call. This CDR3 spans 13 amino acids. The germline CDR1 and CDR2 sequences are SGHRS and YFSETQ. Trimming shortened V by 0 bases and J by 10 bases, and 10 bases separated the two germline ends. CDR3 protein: CASSLAPRGKLFF. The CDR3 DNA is TGCGCCAGCAGCTTGGCCCCTAGAGGAAAACTGTTTTTT. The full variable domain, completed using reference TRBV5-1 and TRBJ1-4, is KAGVTQTPRYLIKTRGQQVTLSCSPISGHRSVSWYQQTPGQGLQFLFEYFSETQRNKGNFPGRFSGRQFSNSRSEMNVSTLELGDSALYLCASSLAPRGKLFFGSGTQLSVL.

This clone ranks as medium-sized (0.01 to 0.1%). CDR3 DNA: TGCGCCAGCAGCTGGGACACAATCCAAGAGACCCAGTACTTC. As protein: CASSWDTIQETQYF. This chain joins TRBV5-1 and TRBJ2-5, with a tentative D call TRBD1 (6 bases). CDR1 and CDR2 from the germline V gene are SGHRS and YFSETQ. Trimming left V 3 bases short and J 1 base short, with 10 bases between. The CDR3 runs to 14 residues.

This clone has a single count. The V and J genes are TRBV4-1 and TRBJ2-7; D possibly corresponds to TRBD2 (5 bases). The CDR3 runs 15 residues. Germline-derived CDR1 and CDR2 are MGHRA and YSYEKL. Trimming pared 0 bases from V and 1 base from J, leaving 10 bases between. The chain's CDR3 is CASSQEGRGSYEQYF. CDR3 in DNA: TGCGCCAGCAGCCAAGAGGGGAGAGGGTCCTACGAGCAGTACTTC.

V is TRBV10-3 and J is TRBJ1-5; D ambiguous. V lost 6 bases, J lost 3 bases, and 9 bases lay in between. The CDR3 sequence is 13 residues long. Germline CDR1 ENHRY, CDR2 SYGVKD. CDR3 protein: CAISHRDNQPQHF. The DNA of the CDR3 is TGTGCCATCAGCCACAGAGACAATCAGCCCCAGCATTTT.

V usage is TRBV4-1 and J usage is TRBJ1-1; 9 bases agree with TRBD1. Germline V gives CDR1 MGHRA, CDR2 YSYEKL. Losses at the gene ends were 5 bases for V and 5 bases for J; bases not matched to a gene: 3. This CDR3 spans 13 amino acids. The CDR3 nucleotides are TGCGCCAGCAGCGGACAGGGGCATACTGAAGCTTTCTTT. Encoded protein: CASSGQGHTEAFF.

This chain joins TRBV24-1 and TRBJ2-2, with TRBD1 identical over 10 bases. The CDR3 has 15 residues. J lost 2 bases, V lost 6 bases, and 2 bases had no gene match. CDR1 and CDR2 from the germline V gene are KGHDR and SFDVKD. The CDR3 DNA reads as TGTGCCACCAGTTCGACAGGGGGCAACACCGGGGAGCTGTTTTTT. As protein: CATSSTGGNTGELFF.

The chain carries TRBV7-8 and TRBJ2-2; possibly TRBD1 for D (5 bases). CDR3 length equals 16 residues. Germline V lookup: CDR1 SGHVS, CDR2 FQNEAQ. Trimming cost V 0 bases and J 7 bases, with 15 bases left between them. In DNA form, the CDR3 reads TGTGCCAGCAGCTTAGCGCAAGGCAGGGTGGGCGGGGAGCTGTTTTTT. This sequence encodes CASSLAQGRVGGELFF.